The 27 T cell receptor beta chains below were found in one sample sequenced in a study of CD8 T cells in Susac syndrome. With random hexamers, reverse transcription was performed on roughly 0.5 to 1 ug of RNA. TCRdb called the immunoSEQ multiplex PCR reads again in MiXCR, with one record for every CDR3 protein. The data hold about 200,000 distinct CDR3 sequences, with 95% observed a single time. Sequenced sample: CD4+ T cells from PBMCs. Receptor source: a human donor in good health.

The gene calls are TRBV5-1 and TRBJ2-2, with 7 bases matching TRBD1. Germline CDR1 SGHRS, CDR2 YFSETQ. The CDR3 loop spans 15 amino acids. J gave up 3 bases and V 2 bases, and 4 bases lay outside the gene matches. The CDR3 DNA sequence: TGCGCCAGCAGCTTATATGGACAGGACACCGGGGAGCTGTTTTTT. Its translation is CASSLYGQDTGELFF.

The V gene is TRBV14, the J gene TRBJ2-7; 9 bases line up with TRBD2. CDR3 length equals 21 residues. J was trimmed by 3 bases and V by 1 base; bases with no gene match: 22. Germline V CDR1 and CDR2: SGHDN, FVKESK. CDR3 sequence (DNA): TGTGCCAGCAGCCAAGGGCGCGGAGGCGGGAGGGCCCCACCATCCAACTACGAGCAGTACGTC. This sequence encodes CASSQGRGGGRAPPSNYEQYV.

This clonotype has only one observation. The gene calls are TRBV4-2 and TRBJ1-3, with D possibly TRBD1 on 6 matching bases. The ends were cut back, 3 bases at V and 0 bases at J, with 15 bases in the middle. The CDR3 is made up of 17 amino acids. CDR1 is LGHNA, CDR2 YNFKEQ, per germline. CDR3 in amino acids: CASSHPPDSSSGNTIYF. The CDR3 coding sequence is TGTGCCAGCAGCCATCCTCCGGACAGCAGCTCTGGAAACACCATATATTTT.

V is TRBV7-8 and J is TRBJ2-3; TRBD2 is a possible D gene (5 bases). Germline V lookup: CDR1 SGHVS, CDR2 FQNEAQ. V was pared by 5 bases and J by 3 bases, with 18 bases between. The CDR3 sequence is 16 residues long. The CDR3 DNA reads as TGTGCCAGCAGCCTAAGAGGGATAGGGTGGACAGATACGCAGTATTTT. It specifies CASSLRGIGWTDTQYF.

CDR3 residues: CASSQGRRGASPLHF. The DNA for the CDR3 is TGCGCCAGCAGCCAAGGTCGGAGGGGAGCTTCACCCCTCCACTTT. The gene calls are TRBV4-3 and TRBJ1-6; D is possibly TRBD1 (5 bases). The CDR3 is 15 residues long. CDR1 LGHNA and CDR2 YSLEER come from the germline V gene. Trimming took 1 base from V and 9 from J, leaving 13 bases between them.

The J gene is TRBJ1-1, the V gene TRBV5-1, with D possibly TRBD1 on 5 matching bases. V gave up 2 bases and J gave up 0 bases, with 14 bases separating them. CDR3 length: 16 amino acids. Germline V gene data show CDR1 as SGHRS and CDR2 as YFSETQ. CDR3 nucleotides: TGCGCCAGCAGCTTTGGCAGGGTCTCACTGAACACTGAAGCTTTCTTT. This sequence encodes CASSFGRVSLNTEAFF.

The chain recombines TRBV7-9 with TRBJ2-5; D call uncertain. CDR3 length: 12 amino acids. Germline V lookup: CDR1 SEHNR, CDR2 FQNEAQ (reference sequence). The V end was cut by 4 bases, the J end by 0 bases, with 3 bases between. The CDR3: CASSYNQETQYF. The CDR3 DNA follows: TGTGCCAGCAGCTACAACCAAGAGACCCAGTACTTC.

The V gene is TRBV3-1, the J gene TRBJ1-2; D is perhaps TRBD1 (5 bases). Germline V gene data show CDR1 as LGHDT and CDR2 as YNNKEL (reference sequence). Trimming cost V 1 base and J 1 base, with 10 bases left between them. The CDR3 totals 15 residues. Here the CDR3 DNA reads TGTGCCAGCAGCCAAGCAGGGACCCATAACTATGGCTACACCTTC. Translated, it gives CASSQAGTHNYGYTF.

The V call is TRBV25-1, the J call TRBJ1-1; no firm D call. V lost 6 bases, J lost 1 base, and 15 bases lay in between. This CDR3 region has 15 residues. Germline CDR1 MGHDK, CDR2 SYGVNS. The CDR3 nucleotides are TGTGCCAGCAGAGAACAAACCCGGGGGAACACTGAAGCTTTCTTT. Amino acids: CASREQTRGNTEAFF. The variable domain in full, completed from reference TRBV25-1 and TRBJ1-1, reads EADIYQTPRYLVIGTGKKITLECSQTMGHDKMYWYQQDPGMELHLIHYSYGVNSTEKGDLSSESTVSRIRTEHFPLTLESARPSHTSQYLCASREQTRGNTEAFFGQGTRLTVV.

The chain recombines TRBV3-1 with TRBJ1-5; D remains unclear. The germline V and J ends were trimmed by 0 bases and 6 bases, with 9 bases remaining between them. This CDR3 has 14 amino acids. Germline V gene sequence: CDR1 LGHDT, CDR2 YNNKEL (reference sequence). CDR3 sequence reads: CASSQDVVAQPQHF. Written as DNA, the CDR3 is TGTGCCAGCAGCCAAGATGTGGTGGCTCAGCCCCAGCATTTT. Full variable domain (missing parts from reference TRBV3-1 and TRBJ1-5): DTAVSQTPKYLVTQMGNDKSIKCEQNLGHDTMYWYKQDSKKFLKIMFSYNNKELIINETVPNRFSPKSPDKAHLNLHINSLELGDSAVYFCASSQDVVAQPQHFGDGTRLSIL.

The chain is built from TRBV5-4 and TRBJ2-5; D unclear. This CDR3 is 16 amino acids long. Germline V CDR1 and CDR2: SGHNT, YYREEE (reference sequence). Trimming pared 1 base from V and 4 bases from J, leaving 17 bases between. In DNA, the CDR3 is TGTGCCAGCAGCTTGTATCCGGATAGTAGATCAGAGACCCAGTACTTC. Its protein product is CASSLYPDSRSETQYF.

This sequence joins TRBV24-1 and TRBJ2-3; no clear D. The germline V gene has CDR1 KGHDR and CDR2 SFDVKD. The CDR3 covers 13 residues. V lost 6 bases to trimming and J lost 2 bases, with 8 bases between them. The CDR3 nucleotides read TGTGCCACCAGTCGCCAGAACACAGATACGCAGTATTTT. Its protein is CATSRQNTDTQYF.

This clonotype was counted a single time. The V call is TRBV7-2, the J call TRBJ1-5; TRBD1 is a possible D gene (5 bases). V was trimmed by 5 bases and J by 3 bases, leaving 17 bases between them. Germline V gene lookup returns CDR1 SGHTA and CDR2 FQGNSA. This CDR3 spans 16 amino acids. DNA of the CDR3: TGTGCCAGCAGCCTAAGCCCGACGGGGGTCAATCAGCCCCAGCATTTT. As protein: CASSLSPTGVNQPQHF.

The V gene is TRBV15, the J gene TRBJ1-2; D is possibly TRBD1 (5 bases). Germline CDR1 LNHNV, CDR2 YYDKDF (reference sequence). Trimming stripped 0 bases from V and 8 bases from J, with 13 bases between. The CDR3 has 14 amino acids. CDR3 DNA: TGTGCCACCAGCAGAGAGCCATGGGGGGGAGGCTACACCTTC. It is translated as CATSREPWGGGYTF. Based on the CDR3 plus reference TRBV15 and TRBJ1-2, the full variable domain is DAMVIQNPRYQVTQFGKPVTLSCSQTLNHNVMYWYQQKSSQAPKLLFHYYDKDFNNEADTPDNFQSRRPNTSFCFLDIRSPGLGDTAMYLCATSREPWGGGYTFGSGTRLTVV.

This chain joins TRBV3-1 and TRBJ1-1; D is undetermined. Per the germline V gene, CDR1 is LGHDT and CDR2 is YNNKEL (reference sequence). The CDR3 consists of 13 residues. V shed 1 base and J shed 5 bases, with 8 bases lying between them. In DNA, the CDR3 is TGTGCCAGCAGCCAAGGGGTATCTACTGAAGCTTTCTTT. Its protein product is CASSQGVSTEAFF.

The rearrangement joins TRBV29-1 to TRBJ2-3, with 13 bases fitting TRBD2. From germline, CDR1 is SQVTM and CDR2 ANQGSEA. The CDR3 sequence is 14 residues long. V trimming: 7 bases; J trimming: 7 bases; junction bases outside the gene matches: 8. The CDR3 loop reads CSAGLAGEGNTQYF. CDR3 sequence (DNA): TGCAGCGCCGGACTAGCGGGAGAGGGTAATACGCAGTATTTT.

The chain joins TRBV30 to TRBJ1-5; D remains ambiguous. Germline CDR1 reads GTSNPN; CDR2 reads SVGIG (reference sequence). This CDR3 comprises 12 residues. V lost 2 bases and J 5 bases, leaving 7 bases between the germline ends. The CDR3 spells CAWSNSDQPQHF. The CDR3 region has the DNA TGTGCCTGGAGTAACAGTGATCAGCCCCAGCATTTT.

This chain uses TRBV30 with TRBJ2-5; 10 bases map to TRBD2. This CDR3 comprises 15 residues. Germline V gene lookup returns CDR1 GTSNPN and CDR2 SVGIG (reference sequence). V dropped 5 bases and J dropped 1; count of bases not matched to a gene: 7. The DNA of the CDR3 is TGTGCCTGGGGAGGGACTAGCGTTACCCAAGAGACCCAGTACTTC. Protein product: CAWGGTSVTQETQYF.

The chain carries TRBV9 and TRBJ2-2; 7 positions agree with TRBD2. Trimming removed 2 bases from V and 2 bases from J; junction bases left unmatched: 3. Germline assignment: CDR1 SGDLS and CDR2 YYNGEE. This CDR3 is 15 amino acids long. In DNA, the CDR3 is TGTGCCAGCAGCGTTCGAGCGGGAAACACCGGGGAGCTGTTTTTT. Amino acid sequence: CASSVRAGNTGELFF.

V and J are TRBV29-1 and TRBJ2-7; D is uncertain. Trimming took off 7 bases at V and 6 bases at J, with 16 bases between the two ends. The CDR3 is 12 amino acids. The V gene's germline CDR1 is SQVTM and CDR2 ANQGSEA. This CDR3 reads CSAFGKLGEQYF. The CDR3 DNA sequence: TGCAGCGCTTTTGGTAAGCTGGGCGAGCAGTACTTC.

CDR3: CASSFQGFGDTQYF. CDR3 sequence (DNA): TGTGCCAGCAGTTTCCAGGGTTTTGGAGATACGCAGTATTTT. V is TRBV12-3 or TRBV12-4 and J is TRBJ2-3, with a tentative D call TRBD1 (5 bases). This CDR3 contains 14 residues. Deletions cut 3 bases from V and 5 bases from J, with 12 bases between.

This clonotype was observed a single time. The CDR3 DNA follows: TGTGCCAGCAAACCTAGCGGGAGAGACACCTACGAGCAGTACGTC. Translation gives CASKPSGRDTYEQYV. The chain links TRBV27 to TRBJ2-7; 10 nucleotides match TRBD2. CDR1 is MNHEY, CDR2 SMNVEV, per germline (reference sequence). V dropped 7 bases and J dropped 2; count of bases not matched to a gene: 8. The CDR3 is 15 amino acids.

The genes are TRBV6-6 and TRBJ2-7; TRBD2 matches 14 bases. This CDR3 is built from 15 residues. CDR1 is MNHNY, CDR2 SVGAGI, per germline (reference sequence). V shed 6 bases and J 3 bases; nucleotides not matched to a gene: 4. The CDR3 region is CASRKGLAGVYEQYV. The CDR3 coding sequence is TGTGCCAGCAGAAAGGGACTAGCGGGAGTCTACGAGCAGTACGTC.

The chain recombines TRBV19 with TRBJ1-5, with 9 positions matching TRBD1. V shed 5 bases, J shed 8 bases, and the junction held 10 bases outside the gene matches. The CDR3 spans 15 residues. Germline CDR1 LNHDA, CDR2 SQIVND (reference sequence). The CDR3 DNA sequence: TGTGCCAGTAGTCCGCAGGGACAGGGTATTGAGCCCCAGCATTTT. Encoded protein: CASSPQGQGIEPQHF. Variable domain in full (rest from reference TRBV19 and TRBJ1-5): DGGITQSPKYLFRKEGQNVTLSCEQNLNHDAMYWYRQDPGQGLRLIYYSQIVNDFQKGDIAEGYSVSREKKESFPLTVTSAQKNPTAFYLCASSPQGQGIEPQHFGDGTRLSIL.

J is TRBJ1-4 and V is TRBV28, with TRBD1 as a possible D gene (6 bases). CDR1 is MDHEN and CDR2 is SYDVKM in the germline V gene. With 3 bases removed from V and 7 bases from J, the gap between germline ends came to 15 bases. The CDR3 runs to 15 residues. The CDR3, as DNA: TGTGCCAGCAGTTTCAGCAGGGGAGGAGGTGAAAAACTGTTTTTT. This codes for CASSFSRGGGEKLFF. The whole variable domain, remainder taken from reference TRBV28 and TRBJ1-4, is DVKVTQSSRYLVKRTGEKVFLECVQDMDHENMFWYRQDPGLGLRLIYFSYDVKMKEKGDIPEGYSVSREKKERFSLILESASTNQTSMYLCASSFSRGGGEKLFFGSGTQLSVL.

V usage is TRBV30 and J usage is TRBJ1-1, with no clear D. The CDR3 covers 14 residues. The V gene's germline CDR1 is GTSNPN and CDR2 SVGIG (reference sequence). Trimming took off 0 bases at V and 2 bases at J, with 10 bases between the two ends. In DNA form, the CDR3 reads TGTGCCTGGAGTGTGTCCGATTTAAACACTGAAGCTTTCTTT. Protein sequence: CAWSVSDLNTEAFF. The variable domain in full, completed from reference TRBV30 and TRBJ1-1, reads SQTIHQWPATLVQPVGSPLSLECTVEGTSNPNLYWYRQAAGRGLQLLFYSVGIGQISSEVPQNLSASRPQDRQFILSSKKLLLSDSGFYLCAWSVSDLNTEAFFGQGTRLTVV.

J is TRBJ1-2 and V is TRBV9, with D uncertain. The length of the CDR3 is 14 residues. The V and J ends lost 0 bases and 8 bases respectively, with 14 bases between them. Per the germline V gene, CDR1 is SGDLS and CDR2 is YYNGEE. The CDR3 sequence is CASSVAPASAGYTF. CDR3 DNA sequence: TGTGCCAGCAGCGTAGCGCCCGCGAGTGCCGGCTACACCTTC.